This paragraph covers one TCR beta chain sequence. The antigen this receptor binds is unknown. Base quality data are lacking; no much larger clone is found one base away. The data belong to a study of cytomegalovirus exposure and HLA in healthy donors (dated by TCRdb to between 2016 and 2019). About the investigation overall: A later analysis indicated that the 90 to 150 validation repertoires were generated on the platform also employed for the 670 or so repertoires of the first cohort. Besides the first cohort of roughly 640 subjects, a separate validation cohort made up of 120 different subjects was used. The study was designed to test whether signatures of past pathogen exposure could be identified by cataloging public T cell receptors. To predict cytomegalovirus infection status, the study combined high-throughput TCR immunosequencing, statistical association of individual TCRs with disease status, and machine learning. Broader findings and caveats from the paper: According to the authors, the approach could potentially be generalized to other disease states and immunological phenotypes. A total of 150 to 200 TCR beta chains were listed by the study as associated with cytomegalovirus. Three of the identified cytomegalovirus-associated TCR beta chains were confirmed in vitro to be specific for cytomegalovirus antigens. The validation cohort had no HLA typing available for a later analysis, so co-occurrence within that cohort was assessed over all 120 or so repertoires. Across donors, most TCR sequences were observed very rarely, whereas some public TCRs were present in many individuals. In both the original and validation cohorts, the classifier was reported to diagnose cytomegalovirus status with high specificity and sensitivity. Of the cluster scores, roughly 95% were above 0 in a later analysis, which found that TCRs clustered in the first cohort also tended to co-occur in the 130 or so validation repertoires.

Spanning cysteine to phenylalanine, the CDR3 consists of 14 amino acids. CDR3 DNA is the only sequence kept; it has 42 bases, read in frame from the first base. Taken from the germline V gene, the CDR1 and CDR2 loops are MRHNA and SNTAGT. At the junction V is shortened by 3 bases and J by 0 bases; bases outside the gene matches: 2. Donors formed part of the validation cohort, which comprised over a hundred subjects and was distinct from the first cohort of roughly 600 subjects. Library preparation was by the immunoSEQ multiplex PCR assay. Under the source paper's analysis protocol: To diagnose cytomegalovirus status from the catalog of TCR beta chain sequences, a statistical classification framework was built. TCRdb retrieved this table from immuneACCESS and kept in-frame rearrangements only. Not all clones are present; in checked studies, unresolved V genes account for under half, and no reason is known for the remainder. The V and J calls and clone size come from that table; D and trimming were worked out from the DNA. This sample lists 100,000 to 120,000 clones; 85% to 90% were detected once. 1.4% of the sample lies in the top ten.

The chain is encoded by TRBV6-4 joined to TRBJ2-7, with TRBD2 matching 7 junction bases. Sequences were obtained from PBMCs. This clonotype was obtained from a woman in her thirties in good health and CMV-seropositive. The sequence in DNA is TGTGCCAGCAGTGAGTCTAGCGGCTCCTACGAGCAGTACTTC. Translation gives CASSESSGSYEQYF.